The 18 T cell receptor beta chains listed next were all sequenced from one sample in a study of T cell responses to AZD1222 COVID-19 vaccine (dated by TCRdb to about 2021). The meaning of the sample's time point label: baseline before first vaccination. Receptor libraries were prepared by the immunoSEQ multiplex PCR assay. Sourced from immuneACCESS, this table was stored by TCRdb with only in-frame sequences that have V and J called. A share of the clones is absent; for the studies checked, an unresolved V gene accounts for under half, and the remainder has no known explanation. This sample comprises roughly 100,000 clones, 70% to 90% of them detected only once. Around 1.5% of the sample is in the top ten clones. Sequencing was performed on peripheral blood, taken on day 0 of AZD1222 vaccination. These receptor sequences come from an adult in good health.

Only a few counts were recorded for this clone. V is TRBV2 and J is TRBJ2-1; 7 bases match TRBD2. The ends lost 8 bases at V and 4 bases at J; junction bases unmatched: 11. This CDR3 is built from 15 residues. The V gene's germline CDR1 is SNHLY and CDR2 FYNNEI. The CDR3 loop is CASLQEASGYNEQFF. The CDR3 DNA is TGTGCCAGCCTCCAGGAGGCTAGCGGATACAATGAGCAGTTCTTC.

The rearrangement links TRBV5-1 to TRBJ2-2, with 7 bases aligning to TRBD2. The germline CDR1 and CDR2 sequences are SGHRS and YFSETQ. Losses at the gene ends were 2 bases for V and 0 bases for J; bases not matched to a gene: 7. This CDR3 spans 17 amino acids. CDR3 sequence (DNA): TGCGCCAGCAGCTTTAATGGAGCGGGACCGAACACCGGGGAGCTGTTTTTT. It codes for CASSFNGAGPNTGELFF.

V and J are TRBV20-1 and TRBJ1-1; unclear D gene. The CDR3 length is 11 residues. V lost 6 bases to trimming and J lost 9 bases, with 14 bases between them. The germline CDR1 and CDR2 sequences are DFQATT and SNEGSKA (reference sequence). The CDR3 protein is CSAVDGRKAFF. CDR3 sequence (DNA): TGCAGTGCCGTGGACGGGAGGAAAGCTTTCTTT.

The chain combines TRBV30 with TRBJ1-1; 7 positions match TRBD1. Germline loops: CDR1 GTSNPN, CDR2 SVGIG (reference sequence). This CDR3 spans 19 amino acids. V lost 4 bases and J lost 1; bases outside the gene matches: 21. Written as DNA, the CDR3 is TGTGCCTGGATCCCCCTAAACCGATCGAGAACAGGGGCGAACACTGAAGCTTTCTTT. This translates into CAWIPLNRSRTGANTEAFF.

The rearrangement joins TRBV5-1 to TRBJ1-2; the D gene is possibly TRBD1 (5 bases). V dropped 0 bases and J dropped 7 bases, with 16 bases sitting between them. From germline, CDR1 is SGHRS and CDR2 YFSETQ. The CDR3 loop spans 15 amino acids. In DNA form, the CDR3 reads TGCGCCAGCAGCTTGGATGCAGGGAAAAATTCTGGCTACACCTTC. Translating it yields CASSLDAGKNSGYTF. The complete variable domain, with remaining parts taken from reference TRBV5-1 and TRBJ1-2, reads KAGVTQTPRYLIKTRGQQVTLSCSPISGHRSVSWYQQTPGQGLQFLFEYFSETQRNKGNFPGRFSGRQFSNSRSEMNVSTLELGDSALYLCASSLDAGKNSGYTFGSGTRLTVV.

In this sample, this clone turned up once. This chain joins TRBV18 and TRBJ2-3; D uncertain. Trimming removed 2 bases from V and 3 bases from J, with 6 bases in between. This CDR3 spans 13 amino acids. Germline V gene lookup returns CDR1 KGHSH and CDR2 LQKENI. Written as DNA, the CDR3 is TGTGCCAGCTCACCAGTAATAACAGATACGCAGTATTTT. As protein: CASSPVITDTQYF.

The chain couples TRBV11-2 to TRBJ2-1, with D hard to call. The germline V gene has CDR1 SGHAT and CDR2 FQNNGV. V was trimmed by 0 bases and J by 8 bases, leaving 11 bases between them. The CDR3 is 14 amino acids. The CDR3 DNA sequence: TGTGCCAGCAGCTTAGAGTTTAGCCGCGATGAGCAGTTCTTC. Its protein product is CASSLEFSRDEQFF.

The chain joins TRBV5-1 to TRBJ1-5; D gene unclear. Germline lookup yields CDR1 SGHRS and CDR2 YFSETQ. The CDR3 spans 14 residues. V was clipped by 0 bases and J by 0 bases, with 4 bases between them. Here the CDR3 reads CASSLDSSNQPQHF. CDR3 DNA sequence: TGCGCCAGCAGCTTGGACAGTAGCAATCAGCCCCAGCATTTT.

V is TRBV7-6 and J is TRBJ2-5; TRBD1 matches at 11 bases. Trimming took 3 bases from V and 5 from J; bases not matched to a gene: 5. The CDR3 loop spans 15 amino acids. The V gene's germline CDR1 is SGHVS and CDR2 FNYEAQ. The CDR3 DNA follows: TGTGCCAGCAGCTTCGGACAGGGGGCAAGGGAGACCCAGTACTTC. This encodes CASSFGQGARETQYF. The full variable domain, with the rest looked up from reference TRBV7-6 and TRBJ2-5, is GAGVSQSPRYKVTKRGQDVALRCDPISGHVSLYWYRQALGQGPEFLTYFNYEAQQDKSGLPNDRFSAERPEGSISTLTIQRTEQRDSAMYRCASSFGQGARETQYFGPGTRLLVL.

The chain combines TRBV5-1 with TRBJ2-7; unclear D gene. V lost 5 bases to trimming and J lost 0 bases, with 15 bases between them. Germline V CDR1 and CDR2: SGHRS, YFSETQ. The length of the CDR3 is 15 residues. This chain's CDR3 is CASRKGARASYEQYF. Written as DNA, the CDR3 is TGCGCCAGCAGAAAAGGCGCCCGAGCCTCCTACGAGCAGTACTTC.

Of note for this clone: This CDR3 is also generated by other DNA sequences in the sample. V and J are TRBV7-2 and TRBJ1-2, with unresolved D. The CDR3 is made up of 12 amino acids. Per the germline V gene, CDR1 is SGHTA and CDR2 is FQGNSA. V gave up 1 base and J gave up 4 bases, with 4 bases separating them. The CDR3 DNA reads as TGTGCCAGCAGCTTAGGGGGCTATGGCTACACCTTC. As protein: CASSLGGYGYTF.

The CDR3, as DNA: TGTGCCAGCAGCCCCCGGACAGGGGCAGGGTACGAGCAGTACTTC. It specifies CASSPRTGAGYEQYF. This chain links TRBV5-5 with TRBJ2-7, with 9 nucleotides matching TRBD1. The germline V gene encodes CDR1 SGHKS and CDR2 YYEKEE (reference sequence). This CDR3 comprises 15 residues. With 4 bases clipped from V and 4 bases from J, the junction kept 9 bases outside the gene matches.

The chain joins TRBV29-1 to TRBJ2-5; a possible D gene is TRBD2 (5 bases). The CDR3 runs 14 residues. Germline V gene sequence: CDR1 SQVTM, CDR2 ANQGSEA. The germline V and J ends were trimmed by 5 bases and 5 bases, with 18 bases remaining between them. As DNA, the CDR3 is TGCAGCGTTAAGGGCGGAGGTTCGCTGGAGACCCAGTACTTC. Protein product: CSVKGGGSLETQYF.

About this clone itself: One end of the junction does not line up with germline, which may come from a read error. The chain joins TRBV29-1 to TRBJ2-2, with 11 nucleotides matching TRBD1. This CDR3 spans 14 amino acids. The V gene's germline CDR1 is SQVTM and CDR2 ANQGSEA. The CDR3 coding sequence is TGTGGGACAGGGGGAAACGCGAACACCGGGGAGCTGTTTTTT. This translates into CGTGGNANTGELFF.

The rearrangement joins TRBV30 to TRBJ2-3; 12 bases align to TRBD2. In germline, CDR1 is GTSNPN, CDR2 SVGIG (reference sequence). Trimming took 2 bases from V and 0 from J; bases not matched to a gene: 15. The CDR3 runs 20 residues. The CDR3 sequence: CAWSPPRYWTSGTSTDTQYF. DNA of the CDR3: TGTGCCTGGAGTCCCCCCCGTTATTGGACTAGCGGGACTAGCACAGATACGCAGTATTTT.

This chain connects TRBV28 to TRBJ1-1; the D is unclear. The V end was cut by 2 bases, the J end by 1 base, with 14 bases between. The CDR3 runs 16 residues. Per the germline V gene, CDR1 is MDHEN and CDR2 is SYDVKM. The CDR3 region is CASSLVLLDPNTEAFF. The CDR3 DNA follows: TGTGCCAGCAGTTTAGTTCTGTTGGACCCGAACACTGAAGCTTTCTTT.

The chain carries TRBV7-2 and TRBJ2-1; either TRBD1 or TRBD2 may supply D (5 bases each). The CDR3 is made up of 16 amino acids. Trimming shortened V by 4 bases and J by 2 bases, and 15 bases separated the two germline ends. CDR1 is SGHTA, CDR2 FQGNSA, per germline. CDR3 in DNA: TGTGCCAGCAGCTGGGGACCCGATGGCGCCTACAATGAGCAGTTCTTC. Amino acid sequence: CASSWGPDGAYNEQFF.

In its sample, this clone was seen a few times. The gene calls are TRBV2 and TRBJ2-2; D gene ambiguous. Germline CDR1 reads SNHLY; CDR2 reads FYNNEI. Deletions cut 4 bases from V and 6 bases from J, with 6 bases between. The CDR3 is made up of 12 amino acids. Here the CDR3 reads CASSGRAGELFF. The DNA of the CDR3 is TGTGCCAGCAGTGGACGCGCCGGGGAGCTGTTTTTT.